Listed below are T cell receptor beta chains from one sample, sequenced in a study of blood T cell repertoires in COVID-19. The method was immunoSEQ multiplex PCR; TCRdb's version includes in-frame clones alone and lacks a portion of them. The table has approximately 390,000 clones, approximately 86% seen once. Sample: PBMCs or T cells enriched from blood (not recorded which). The receptors stem from a woman between 35 and 50 years old with acute COVID-19. The CDR3 runs from the conserved cysteine through the conserved F or W. The order of the fields is clone size, V gene, CDR3 length, J gene, D gene, CDR3 protein, CDR3 DNA. The D gene is left open where the match is weak. Some rows have no size entry. The others give once, few or many, or a class for an expanded clone.

clone size: NA
V gene: TRBV2
CDR3 length: 14
J gene: TRBJ2-7
D gene: NA
CDR3 protein: CASSERYGTYEQYF
CDR3 DNA: TGTGCCAGCAGTGAAAGGTACGGGACCTACGAGCAGTACTTC

clone size: NA
V gene: TRBV7-8
CDR3 length: 14
J gene: TRBJ1-4
D gene: NA
CDR3 protein: CASSLTGRGEKLFF
CDR3 DNA: TGTGCCAGCAGCTTAACAGGGAGAGGCGAAAAACTGTTTTTT

clone size: NA
V gene: TRBV7-9
CDR3 length: 18
J gene: TRBJ2-2
D gene: NA
CDR3 protein: CASSSTGGGFANTGELFF
CDR3 DNA: TGTGCCAGCAGCTCCACCGGAGGGGGCTTCGCGAACACCGGGGAGCTGTTTTTT

clone size: NA
V gene: TRBV20-1
CDR3 length: 11
J gene: TRBJ2-3
D gene: NA
CDR3 protein: CSAVKTDTQYF
CDR3 DNA: TGCAGTGCCGTTAAAACAGATACGCAGTATTTT

clone size: NA
V gene: TRBV7-7
CDR3 length: 17
J gene: TRBJ2-5
D gene: TRBD2
CDR3 protein: CASSSGLAGANGETQYF
CDR3 DNA: TGTGCCAGCAGCTCGGGACTAGCGGGGGCTAATGGGGAGACCCAGTACTTC

clone size: NA
V gene: TRBV14
CDR3 length: 21
J gene: TRBJ2-1
D gene: NA
CDR3 protein: CASSQEAPPQLSGGSYNEQFF
CDR3 DNA: TGTGCCAGCAGCCAAGAGGCTCCGCCCCAACTCTCCGGGGGCTCCTACAATGAGCAGTTCTTC

clone size: NA
V gene: TRBV30
CDR3 length: 16
J gene: TRBJ2-7
D gene: NA
CDR3 protein: CAWINRMGANTYEQYF
CDR3 DNA: TGTGCCTGGATCAACCGCATGGGGGCTAACACCTACGAGCAGTACTTC

clone size: NA
V gene: TRBV28
CDR3 length: 15
J gene: TRBJ1-2
D gene: TRBD1
CDR3 protein: CASRLQGAGNYGYTF
CDR3 DNA: TGTGCCAGCAGACTACAGGGGGCAGGAAACTATGGCTACACCTTC

clone size: NA
V gene: TRBV2
CDR3 length: 14
J gene: TRBJ1-5
D gene: TRBD1
CDR3 protein: CASSPQGIVQPQHF
CDR3 DNA: TGTGCCAGCAGTCCACAGGGGATAGTTCAGCCCCAGCATTTT

clone size: NA
V gene: TRBV3-1/TRBV3-2
CDR3 length: 16
J gene: TRBJ2-3
D gene: TRBD1
CDR3 protein: CASSQTTGAVTDTQYF
CDR3 DNA: TGTGCCAGCAGCCAAACTACAGGGGCTGTCACAGATACGCAGTATTTT

clone size: NA
V gene: TRBV12-3/TRBV12-4
CDR3 length: 12
J gene: TRBJ1-2
D gene: NA
CDR3 protein: CASSGEAGGYTF
CDR3 DNA: TGTGCCAGCAGCGGGGAGGCAGGGGGCTACACCTTC

clone size: NA
V gene: TRBV12-2
CDR3 length: 16
J gene: TRBJ1-5
D gene: NA
CDR3 protein: CASRFMRHYSNQPQHF
CDR3 DNA: TGTGCAAGTCGCTTCATGAGGCACTATAGCAATCAGCCCCAGCATTTT

clone size: NA
V gene: TRBV5-8
CDR3 length: 14
J gene: TRBJ2-7
D gene: TRBD1
CDR3 protein: CASSFRTGGREQYF
CDR3 DNA: TGTGCCAGCAGCTTCCGGACAGGGGGGAGAGAGCAGTACTTC

clone size: NA
V gene: TRBV5-4
CDR3 length: 14
J gene: TRBJ1-4
D gene: NA
CDR3 protein: CASSLPGTREKLFF
CDR3 DNA: TGTGCCAGCAGCTTACCGGGGACTCGTGAAAAACTGTTTTTT

clone size: few
V gene: TRBV27
CDR3 length: 16
J gene: TRBJ1-5
D gene: TRBD1
CDR3 protein: CASSKRQGSGNQPQHF
CDR3 DNA: TGTGCCAGCAGTAAAAGACAGGGCTCGGGCAATCAGCCCCAGCATTTT

clone size: NA
V gene: TRBV19
CDR3 length: 15
J gene: TRBJ1-5
D gene: NA
CDR3 protein: CASSIVAPSDQPQHF
CDR3 DNA: TGTGCCAGTAGTATAGTAGCCCCTTCGGATCAGCCCCAGCATTTT

clone size: few
V gene: TRBV7-8
CDR3 length: 14
J gene: TRBJ1-6
D gene: NA
CDR3 protein: CASSLVQGNSPLHF
CDR3 DNA: TGTGCCAGCAGCTTAGTCCAGGGCAATTCACCCCTCCACTTT

clone size: NA
V gene: TRBV20-1
CDR3 length: 11
J gene: TRBJ2-7
D gene: NA
CDR3 protein: CSVARAYEQYF
CDR3 DNA: TGCAGTGTCGCGAGGGCCTACGAGCAGTACTTC

clone size: few
V gene: TRBV9
CDR3 length: 13
J gene: TRBJ1-5
D gene: NA
CDR3 protein: CASSQWFEGPQHF
CDR3 DNA: TGTGCCAGCAGCCAGTGGTTCGAGGGGCCCCAGCATTTT

clone size: few
V gene: TRBV25-1
CDR3 length: 16
J gene: TRBJ2-2
D gene: NA
CDR3 protein: CASSEWGRDGTGELFF
CDR3 DNA: TGTGCCAGCAGTGAATGGGGCAGGGATGGGACCGGGGAGCTGTTTTTT

clone size: NA
V gene: TRBV4-1
CDR3 length: 17
J gene: TRBJ1-5
D gene: NA
CDR3 protein: CASSQAAGIGSNQPQHF
CDR3 DNA: TGCGCCAGCAGCCAAGCAGCAGGGATCGGAAGCAATCAGCCCCAGCATTTT

clone size: once
V gene: TRBV4-2
CDR3 length: 15
J gene: TRBJ1-5
D gene: NA
CDR3 protein: CASSQGANSNQPQHF
CDR3 DNA: TGTGCCAGCAGCCAAGGGGCCAATAGCAATCAGCCCCAGCATTTT

clone size: NA
V gene: TRBV6-5
CDR3 length: 12
J gene: TRBJ1-2
D gene: NA
CDR3 protein: CASRPGLYGYTF
CDR3 DNA: TGTGCCAGCAGACCGGGACTTTATGGCTACACCTTC

clone size: NA
V gene: TRBV19
CDR3 length: 16
J gene: TRBJ1-4
D gene: TRBD1
CDR3 protein: CASSTLDRGTNEKLFF
CDR3 DNA: TGTGCCAGTAGTACCCTCGACAGGGGTACTAATGAAAAACTGTTTTTT

clone size: NA
V gene: TRBV29-1
CDR3 length: 13
J gene: TRBJ1-6
D gene: TRBD1
CDR3 protein: CSVGTGDNSPLHF
CDR3 DNA: TGCAGCGTTGGTACAGGGGATAATTCACCCCTCCACTTT

clone size: few
V gene: TRBV5-4
CDR3 length: 15
J gene: TRBJ1-1
D gene: TRBD1
CDR3 protein: CASRAGQGMNTEAFF
CDR3 DNA: TGTGCCAGCAGAGCGGGACAGGGGATGAACACTGAAGCTTTCTTT

clone size: NA
V gene: TRBV5-1
CDR3 length: 14
J gene: TRBJ1-4
D gene: TRBD1
CDR3 protein: CASSLAGTGEKLFF
CDR3 DNA: TGCGCCAGCAGCTTGGCCGGGACAGGGGAAAAACTGTTTTTT

clone size: NA
V gene: TRBV19
CDR3 length: 12
J gene: TRBJ1-6
D gene: TRBD1
CDR3 protein: CASRDRDSPLHF
CDR3 DNA: TGTGCCAGTAGAGACAGGGATTCACCCCTCCACTTT

clone size: NA
V gene: TRBV5-1
CDR3 length: 15
J gene: TRBJ1-2
D gene: TRBD1
CDR3 protein: CASSIAPGQGEVYTF
CDR3 DNA: TGCGCCAGCAGCATCGCTCCAGGGCAGGGGGAAGTCTACACCTTC

clone size: NA
V gene: TRBV23-1
CDR3 length: 13
J gene: TRBJ1-1
D gene: NA
CDR3 protein: CASSHLQGTEAFF
CDR3 DNA: TGCGCCAGCAGTCATCTACAGGGCACTGAAGCTTTCTTT

clone size: NA
V gene: TRBV11-2
CDR3 length: 15
J gene: TRBJ2-1
D gene: NA
CDR3 protein: CASSFYQGSRNEQFF
CDR3 DNA: TGTGCCAGCAGCTTTTATCAGGGGTCTAGGAATGAGCAGTTCTTC

clone size: NA
V gene: TRBV5-1
CDR3 length: 14
J gene: TRBJ1-1
D gene: NA
CDR3 protein: CASSLVSSNTEAFF
CDR3 DNA: TGCGCCAGCAGCTTGGTTTCTTCGAACACTGAAGCTTTCTTT

clone size: NA
V gene: TRBV5-3
CDR3 length: 13
J gene: TRBJ2-7
D gene: NA
CDR3 protein: CARSFSPGVEQYF
CDR3 DNA: TGTGCCAGAAGCTTTAGTCCAGGGGTCGAGCAGTACTTC

clone size: NA
V gene: TRBV25-1
CDR3 length: 14
J gene: TRBJ1-2
D gene: NA
CDR3 protein: CASSEYGQLYGYTF
CDR3 DNA: TGTGCCAGCAGTGAATACGGACAACTCTATGGCTACACCTTC

clone size: NA
V gene: TRBV18
CDR3 length: 18
J gene: TRBJ1-4
D gene: TRBD1
CDR3 protein: CASSPPGQGIATNEKLFF
CDR3 DNA: TGTGCCAGCTCACCACCGGGACAGGGGATTGCAACTAATGAAAAACTGTTTTTT

clone size: NA
V gene: TRBV19
CDR3 length: 15
J gene: TRBJ1-4
D gene: NA
CDR3 protein: CAIDKGSTTNEKLFF
CDR3 DNA: TGTGCCATCGACAAGGGGTCCACAACTAATGAAAAACTGTTTTTT

clone size: NA
V gene: TRBV5-1
CDR3 length: 14
J gene: TRBJ2-7
D gene: NA
CDR3 protein: CASSLAGAGYEQYF
CDR3 DNA: TGCGCCAGCAGCTTGGCCGGAGCGGGCTACGAGCAGTACTTC

clone size: NA
V gene: TRBV30
CDR3 length: 13
J gene: TRBJ1-1
D gene: NA
CDR3 protein: CAWSQGLGTEAFF
CDR3 DNA: TGTGCCTGGAGTCAGGGGTTAGGCACTGAAGCTTTCTTT

clone size: NA
V gene: TRBV5-4
CDR3 length: 14
J gene: TRBJ2-3
D gene: NA
CDR3 protein: CAISPSRPTDTQYF
CDR3 DNA: TGTGCCATCTCTCCCTCGCGCCCCACAGATACGCAGTATTTT

clone size: NA
V gene: TRBV27
CDR3 length: 15
J gene: TRBJ2-5
D gene: TRBD1
CDR3 protein: CASSLEGTAQETQYF
CDR3 DNA: TGTGCCAGCAGTTTAGAGGGGACAGCCCAAGAGACCCAGTACTTC

clone size: NA
V gene: TRBV29-1
CDR3 length: 15
J gene: TRBJ2-2
D gene: TRBD2
CDR3 protein: CSVEDIAGGNGELFF
CDR3 DNA: TGCAGCGTTGAAGACATAGCGGGGGGGAACGGGGAGCTGTTTTTT

clone size: NA
V gene: TRBV10-3
CDR3 length: 15
J gene: TRBJ1-2
D gene: NA
CDR3 protein: CAISELSGARSGYTF
CDR3 DNA: TGTGCCATCAGTGAGCTGAGCGGGGCGCGAAGTGGCTACACCTTC